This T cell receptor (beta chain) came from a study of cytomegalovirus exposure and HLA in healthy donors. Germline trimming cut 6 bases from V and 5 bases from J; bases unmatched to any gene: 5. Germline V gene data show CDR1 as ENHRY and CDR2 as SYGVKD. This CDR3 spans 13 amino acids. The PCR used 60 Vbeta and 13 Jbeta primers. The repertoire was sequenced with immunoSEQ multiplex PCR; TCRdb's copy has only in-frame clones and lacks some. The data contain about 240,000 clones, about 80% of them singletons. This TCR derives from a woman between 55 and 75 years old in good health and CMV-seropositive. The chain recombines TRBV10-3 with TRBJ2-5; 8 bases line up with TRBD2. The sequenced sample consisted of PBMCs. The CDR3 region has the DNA TGTGCCATCAGGGGACTAGATGGGGAGACCCAGTACTTC. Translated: CAIRGLDGETQYF.